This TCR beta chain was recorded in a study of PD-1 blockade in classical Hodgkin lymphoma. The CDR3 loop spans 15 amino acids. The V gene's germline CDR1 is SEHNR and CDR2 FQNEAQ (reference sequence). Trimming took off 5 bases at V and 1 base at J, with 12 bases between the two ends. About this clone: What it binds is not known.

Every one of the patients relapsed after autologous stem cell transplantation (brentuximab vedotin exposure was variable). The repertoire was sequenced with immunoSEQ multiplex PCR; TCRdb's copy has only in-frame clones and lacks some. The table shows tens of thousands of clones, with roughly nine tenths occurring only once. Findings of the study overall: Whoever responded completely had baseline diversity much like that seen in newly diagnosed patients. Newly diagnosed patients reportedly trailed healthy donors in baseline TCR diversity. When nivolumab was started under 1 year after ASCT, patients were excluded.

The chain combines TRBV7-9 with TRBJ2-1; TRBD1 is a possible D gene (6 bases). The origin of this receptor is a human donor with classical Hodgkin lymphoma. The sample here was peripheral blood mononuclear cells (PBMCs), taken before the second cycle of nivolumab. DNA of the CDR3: TGTGCCAGCAGCATAGGCAGGGGATCCTACAATGAGCAGTTCTTC. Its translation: CASSIGRGSYNEQFF.